This T cell receptor beta chain was identified during a study of T cell repertoires in cytomegalovirus infection. Whole-study results and caveats: Of the TCR beta families, the public ones yielded a cumulative frequency that identified carriers of CMV plus the relevant HLA. Across the ex vivo response, the dominant clonotypes were HLA-C-restricted CMV-specific TCR beta clonotypes.

TCRdb fed the reads into MiXCR, producing one record per CDR3 protein. The repertoire has about 230,000 distinct CDR3 sequences, 22% of them found once; the top ten carry over 15%. V lost 6 bases to trimming and J lost 4 bases; unmatched junction nucleotides: 9. Germline V gene data show CDR1 as ENHRY and CDR2 as SYGVKD. The CDR3 sequence is 14 residues long. Concerning this clonotype itself: The antigen is undetermined.

The TCR comes from a human donor in good health (CMV status not recorded). Some clones in this sample may be carry-over from other donors' samples. The genes are TRBV10-3 and TRBJ2-7; TRBD1 matches at 7 bases. Sequencing input: CD8+ T cells from PBMCs. The CDR3 sequence is CAISRQGSFYEQYF. The CDR3 DNA reads TGTGCCATCAGCCGACAGGGTTCTTTTTACGAGCAGTACTTC.